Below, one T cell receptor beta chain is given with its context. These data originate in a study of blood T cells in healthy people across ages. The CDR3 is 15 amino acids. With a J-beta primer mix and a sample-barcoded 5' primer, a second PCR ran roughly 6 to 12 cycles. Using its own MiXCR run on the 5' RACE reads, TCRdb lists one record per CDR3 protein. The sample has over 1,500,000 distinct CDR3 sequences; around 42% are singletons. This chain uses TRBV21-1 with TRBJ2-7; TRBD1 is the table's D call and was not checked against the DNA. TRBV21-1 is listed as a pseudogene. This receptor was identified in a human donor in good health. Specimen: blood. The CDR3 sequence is CASSKGNREWYEQYF. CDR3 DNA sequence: TGTGCCAGCAGCAAGGGCAACAGGGAGTGGTACGAGCAGTACTTC.